These T cell receptor beta chains were read from a single sample in a study of cytomegalovirus exposure and HLA in healthy donors. This table comes from immunoSEQ multiplex PCR, and its TCRdb copy is limited to in-frame clones, with some not included. The sample comprises around 160,000 clones, approximately 90% of which are singletons, and 2.5% to 3.5% rests with the top ten. The source material was PBMCs. These receptors all come from a man between 18 and 29 years old in good health and CMV-seronegative. Each CDR3 is given with its conserved first and last residue. D genes are given only for firm matches. A clone size is listed for some rows: how often the clone was seen (once, few, many), or a class if it is expanded.

abundance: NA
d_gene: NA
j_gene: TRBJ2-7
v_gene: TRBV7-2
CDR3aa: CASSLDAGRYEQYF
CDR3nt: TGTGCCAGCAGCTTAGACGCGGGTCGGTACGAGCAGTACTTC

abundance: NA
d_gene: TRBD1
j_gene: TRBJ1-2
v_gene: TRBV19
CDR3aa: CASKTTGQGENGYTF
CDR3nt: TGTGCCAGTAAGACCACCGGACAGGGCGAAAATGGCTACACCTTC

abundance: NA
d_gene: NA
j_gene: TRBJ1-2
v_gene: TRBV7-8
CDR3aa: CASSPLAAGQYGYTF
CDR3nt: TGTGCCAGCAGCCCCCTAGCCGCGGGGCAGTATGGCTACACCTTC

abundance: NA
d_gene: TRBD1
j_gene: TRBJ2-1
v_gene: TRBV5-1
CDR3aa: CASSLARDRVSDEQFF
CDR3nt: TGCGCCAGCAGCTTGGCCCGGGACAGGGTCTCTGATGAGCAGTTCTTC

abundance: NA
d_gene: NA
j_gene: TRBJ1-6
v_gene: TRBV5-6
CDR3aa: CASSLAAGYNSPLHF
CDR3nt: TGTGCCAGCAGCTTGGCTGCGGGCTATAATTCACCCCTCCACTTT

abundance: NA
d_gene: TRBD2
j_gene: TRBJ2-3
v_gene: TRBV5-1
CDR3aa: CASRTVAGGIRDTQYF
CDR3nt: TGCGCCAGCAGGACAGTAGCGGGGGGGATTAGAGATACGCAGTATTTT

abundance: NA
d_gene: TRBD1
j_gene: TRBJ1-5
v_gene: TRBV9
CDR3aa: CASSVGTGGLNQPQHF
CDR3nt: TGTGCCAGCAGCGTAGGGACAGGGGGCCTCAATCAGCCCCAGCATTTT

abundance: NA
d_gene: NA
j_gene: TRBJ2-2
v_gene: TRBV5-4
CDR3aa: CASSGDTDTGELFF
CDR3nt: TGTGCCAGCAGCGGGGACACTGACACCGGGGAGCTGTTTTTT

abundance: once
d_gene: TRBD1
j_gene: TRBJ1-1
v_gene: TRBV5-1
CDR3aa: CASSFDRESTEAFF
CDR3nt: TGCGCCAGCAGCTTTGACAGGGAGAGCACTGAAGCTTTCTTT

abundance: NA
d_gene: NA
j_gene: TRBJ1-4
v_gene: TRBV5-1
CDR3aa: CASSQGKGNEKLFF
CDR3nt: TGCGCCAGCAGCCAGGGGAAGGGTAATGAAAAACTGTTTTTT

abundance: NA
d_gene: NA
j_gene: TRBJ1-2
v_gene: TRBV5-1
CDR3aa: CASSGGQGLNYGYTF
CDR3nt: TGCGCCAGCAGCGGGGGACAAGGCCTTAACTATGGCTACACCTTC

abundance: NA
d_gene: NA
j_gene: TRBJ2-3
v_gene: TRBV2
CDR3aa: CASSLDRRTQYF
CDR3nt: TGTGCCAGCAGTTTAGACAGGCGTACGCAGTATTTT

abundance: NA
d_gene: TRBD2
j_gene: TRBJ2-3
v_gene: TRBV7-2
CDR3aa: CASSLVGKRGSTDTQYF
CDR3nt: TGTGCCAGCAGCTTAGTGGGGAAGCGGGGGAGCACAGATACGCAGTATTTT

abundance: once
d_gene: NA
j_gene: TRBJ2-3
v_gene: TRBV7-2
CDR3aa: CASSLPGITDTQYF
CDR3nt: TGTGCCAGCAGCTTACCAGGGATTACAGATACGCAGTATTTT

abundance: NA
d_gene: TRBD1
j_gene: TRBJ1-5
v_gene: TRBV7-9
CDR3aa: CASSSIGTGEDQPQHF
CDR3nt: TGTGCCAGCAGCTCGATCGGGACAGGGGAAGATCAGCCCCAGCATTTT

abundance: NA
d_gene: NA
j_gene: TRBJ1-1
v_gene: TRBV27
CDR3aa: CASSLSRGKGTEAFF
CDR3nt: TGTGCCAGCAGTTTATCGAGGGGGAAGGGCACTGAAGCTTTCTTT

abundance: few
d_gene: NA
j_gene: TRBJ1-5
v_gene: TRBV6-1
CDR3aa: CASGPGTLSNQPQHF
CDR3nt: TGTGCCAGCGGCCCGGGGACATTGAGCAATCAGCCCCAGCATTTT

abundance: NA
d_gene: TRBD2
j_gene: TRBJ2-7
v_gene: TRBV7-9
CDR3aa: CASSFTKWDQPGGEQYF
CDR3nt: TGTGCCAGCAGCTTTACTAAGTGGGACCAGCCGGGGGGCGAGCAGTACTTC

abundance: NA
d_gene: NA
j_gene: TRBJ1-1
v_gene: TRBV4-1
CDR3aa: CASSHRTENTEAFF
CDR3nt: TGCGCCAGCAGCCATCGGACAGAGAACACTGAAGCTTTCTTT

abundance: NA
d_gene: TRBD1
j_gene: TRBJ2-5
v_gene: TRBV7-2
CDR3aa: CASSIGQGGETQYF
CDR3nt: TGTGCCAGCAGCATCGGACAGGGAGGAGAGACCCAGTACTTC

abundance: NA
d_gene: NA
j_gene: TRBJ2-1
v_gene: TRBV6-6
CDR3aa: CASSYSGEQFF
CDR3nt: TGTGCCAGCAGTTATAGCGGTGAGCAGTTCTTC

abundance: NA
d_gene: TRBD1
j_gene: TRBJ2-3
v_gene: TRBV7-9
CDR3aa: CASSHGQGNPHTDTQYF
CDR3nt: TGTGCCAGCAGCCACGGACAGGGCAACCCCCACACAGATACGCAGTATTTT

abundance: NA
d_gene: NA
j_gene: TRBJ1-2
v_gene: TRBV6-5
CDR3aa: CASSLTIEQGEDYTF
CDR3nt: TGTGCCAGCAGCCTAACCATCGAACAGGGAGAGGACTACACCTTC

abundance: NA
d_gene: TRBD1
j_gene: TRBJ2-1
v_gene: TRBV4-2
CDR3aa: CASEDRGGKNEQFF
CDR3nt: TGTGCCAGCGAGGACAGGGGAGGAAAAAATGAGCAGTTCTTC

abundance: few
d_gene: NA
j_gene: TRBJ1-4
v_gene: TRBV7-6
CDR3aa: CASSLETATNEKLFF
CDR3nt: TGTGCCAGCAGCTTAGAGACTGCAACTAATGAAAAACTGTTTTTT

abundance: once
d_gene: NA
j_gene: TRBJ2-2
v_gene: TRBV6-5
CDR3aa: CASSYSYTNTGELFF
CDR3nt: TGTGCCAGCAGTTACTCGTACACGAACACCGGGGAGCTGTTTTTT

abundance: NA
d_gene: NA
j_gene: TRBJ1-5
v_gene: TRBV6-6
CDR3aa: CASRPGGARQPQHF
CDR3nt: TGTGCCAGCAGGCCCGGGGGTGCGCGGCAGCCCCAGCATTTT

abundance: NA
d_gene: NA
j_gene: TRBJ1-1
v_gene: TRBV28
CDR3aa: CASRLNLWAGDMNTEAFF
CDR3nt: TGTGCCAGCAGATTGAATCTGTGGGCAGGGGACATGAACACTGAAGCTTTCTTT

abundance: once
d_gene: NA
j_gene: TRBJ1-5
v_gene: TRBV4-2
CDR3aa: CASSQDLGADQPQHF
CDR3nt: TGTGCCAGCAGCCAAGATCTGGGGGCCGATCAGCCCCAGCATTTT

abundance: NA
d_gene: TRBD1
j_gene: TRBJ1-1
v_gene: TRBV11-2
CDR3aa: CASSPLTGGDTEAFF
CDR3nt: TGTGCCAGCAGCCCATTGACAGGGGGAGACACTGAAGCTTTCTTT

abundance: medium-sized
d_gene: NA
j_gene: TRBJ2-1
v_gene: TRBV6-6
CDR3aa: CASSPFAVGEQFF
CDR3nt: TGTGCCAGCAGCCCGTTCGCTGTCGGTGAGCAGTTCTTC